The rows below give T cell receptor beta chains drawn from one sample of a study of blood T cell repertoires in COVID-19. Here immunoSEQ multiplex PCR was the method, and the copy in TCRdb shows in-frame clones only, minus some. The sample yields about 250,000 clones, about nine tenths seen once. Sequencing was carried out using PBMCs or T cells enriched from blood (not recorded which). The origin of the receptors is a woman aged 50 to 65 who had recovered from COVID-19. Both conserved end residues are part of each CDR3. D genes are given only for firm matches. Clone size is not always given. Where it is, it says once, few, many or a class for expanded clones.

size: -
V: TRBV2
J: TRBJ1-6
D: -
length: 13
CDR3: CASVDRNNSPLHF
DNA: TGTGCCAGCGTTGACAGGAACAATTCACCCCTCCACTTT

size: once
V: TRBV19
J: TRBJ1-5
D: TRBD1
length: 14
CDR3: CASSPRDRVSPQHF
DNA: TGTGCCAGTAGTCCGAGGGACAGGGTAAGCCCCCAGCATTTT

size: -
V: TRBV9
J: TRBJ2-3
D: -
length: 15
CDR3: CASSVTPGSTDTQYF
DNA: TGTGCCAGCAGCGTAACCCCAGGGAGCACAGATACGCAGTATTTT

size: few
V: TRBV4-2
J: TRBJ2-3
D: TRBD2
length: 17
CDR3: CASSIRTSGRGGDTQYF
DNA: TGTGCCAGCAGCATCCGGACTAGCGGGAGGGGGGGAGATACGCAGTATTTT

size: once
V: TRBV20-1
J: TRBJ2-7
D: -
length: 11
CDR3: CSCRDSYEQYF
DNA: TGCAGCTGCAGGGACTCCTACGAGCAGTACTTC

size: -
V: TRBV29-1
J: TRBJ2-1
D: TRBD2
length: 14
CDR3: CSVPVGGLEFMQFF
DNA: TGCAGCGTCCCGGTCGGGGGACTAGAGTTTATGCAGTTCTTC

size: -
V: TRBV7-2
J: TRBJ1-5
D: -
length: 13
CDR3: CASSSGGNQPQHF
DNA: TGTGCCAGCAGCTCCGGCGGGAATCAGCCCCAGCATTTT

size: -
V: TRBV15
J: TRBJ1-4
D: -
length: 16
CDR3: CATSPRLGVSNEKLFF
DNA: TGTGCCACCAGCCCTCGACTGGGAGTGAGTAATGAAAAACTGTTTTTT

size: -
V: TRBV4-1
J: TRBJ1-2
D: -
length: 16
CDR3: CASSQGLGGRTYGYTF
DNA: TGCGCCAGCAGCCAAGGACTGGGAGGGAGAACTTATGGCTACACCTTC

size: few
V: TRBV7-9
J: TRBJ2-7
D: -
length: 14
CDR3: CASSLAGSSYEQYF
DNA: TGTGCCAGCAGCTTAGCCGGGAGCTCCTACGAGCAGTACTTC

size: -
V: TRBV6-5
J: TRBJ1-1
D: -
length: 16
CDR3: CASSYTLGGENTEAFF
DNA: TGTGCCAGCAGTTACACGCTGGGAGGGGAGAACACTGAAGCTTTCTTT

size: -
V: TRBV5-5
J: TRBJ2-7
D: TRBD1
length: 17
CDR3: CASSLGPGTGGTYEQYF
DNA: TGTGCCAGCAGCTTGGGCCCTGGGACAGGGGGTACCTACGAGCAGTACTTC

size: -
V: TRBV29-1
J: TRBJ2-5
D: TRBD1
length: 14
CDR3: CSVVFSRGQETQYF
DNA: TGCAGCGTTGTGTTCTCCAGGGGGCAAGAGACCCAGTACTTC

size: -
V: TRBV14
J: TRBJ1-1
D: -
length: 13
CDR3: CASSQAYSRGAFF
DNA: TGTGCCAGCAGCCAAGCGTACAGCCGGGGTGCTTTCTTT

size: -
V: TRBV6-2/TRBV6-3
J: TRBJ1-5
D: -
length: 13
CDR3: CASSYRGNQPQHF
DNA: TGTGCCAGCAGTTACAGGGGGAATCAGCCCCAGCATTTT

size: -
V: TRBV3-1/TRBV3-2
J: TRBJ2-5
D: TRBD2
length: 17
CDR3: CASSQAEGREGLETQYF
DNA: TGTGCCAGCAGCCAAGCCGAGGGGCGGGAGGGCCTAGAGACCCAGTACTTC

size: -
V: TRBV19
J: TRBJ1-1
D: -
length: 13
CDR3: CASTGQMNTEAFF
DNA: TGTGCCAGTACCGGACAGATGAACACTGAAGCTTTCTTT

size: -
V: TRBV3-1/TRBV3-2
J: TRBJ2-6
D: -
length: 21
CDR3: CASSQGSGPPSPSSGANVLTF
DNA: TGTGCCAGCAGCCAAGGGTCTGGGCCGCCATCCCCGAGCTCTGGGGCCAACGTCCTGACTTTC

size: -
V: TRBV7-3
J: TRBJ1-1
D: -
length: 16
CDR3: CASSLIAGAENTEAFF
DNA: TGTGCCAGCAGCTTAATAGCAGGGGCGGAGAACACTGAAGCTTTCTTT

size: -
V: TRBV9
J: TRBJ2-5
D: TRBD1
length: 15
CDR3: CASSDTGGAAQTQYF
DNA: TGTGCCAGCAGCGACACAGGGGGCGCAGCGCAGACCCAGTACTTC

size: -
V: TRBV30
J: TRBJ1-6
D: -
length: 15
CDR3: CAWSAQVSYNSPLHF
DNA: TGTGCCTGGAGTGCACAGGTTAGCTATAATTCACCCCTCCACTTT

size: -
V: TRBV28
J: TRBJ1-6
D: TRBD1
length: 15
CDR3: CASSDPGQGRSALHF
DNA: TGTGCCAGCAGTGATCCGGGACAGGGAAGATCGGCCCTCCACTTT

size: -
V: TRBV25-1
J: TRBJ1-4
D: -
length: 14
CDR3: CASGPGGPNEKLFF
DNA: TGTGCCAGCGGTCCGGGAGGCCCTAATGAAAAACTGTTTTTT

size: once
V: TRBV5-6
J: TRBJ1-2
D: -
length: 13
CDR3: CASSLDTVDGYTF
DNA: TGTGCCAGCAGCTTGGATACGGTGGATGGCTACACCTTC

size: -
V: TRBV4-1
J: TRBJ2-3
D: TRBD2
length: 16
CDR3: CASSQEPSSGRDTQYF
DNA: TGCGCCAGCAGCCAAGAACCCTCTAGCGGGAGAGATACGCAGTATTTT

size: -
V: TRBV28
J: TRBJ2-7
D: -
length: 13
CDR3: CASSLYGGYEQYF
DNA: TGTGCCAGCAGTTTATACGGCGGGTACGAGCAGTACTTC

size: -
V: TRBV7-3
J: TRBJ2-2
D: TRBD1
length: 18
CDR3: CASSLATQGQGVPGELFF
DNA: TGTGCCAGCAGCCTGGCGACTCAAGGACAGGGGGTTCCCGGGGAGCTGTTTTTT

size: -
V: TRBV7-3
J: TRBJ2-1
D: TRBD2
length: 18
CDR3: CASSPGLAGGRSYNEQFF
DNA: TGTGCCAGCAGTCCAGGACTAGCGGGAGGTCGCTCCTACAATGAGCAGTTCTTC

size: -
V: TRBV3-1/TRBV3-2
J: TRBJ1-6
D: TRBD1
length: 15
CDR3: CASSRETGANSPLHF
DNA: TGTGCCAGCAGCCGCGAGACAGGGGCGAATTCACCCCTCCACTTT

size: -
V: TRBV11-3
J: TRBJ2-2
D: -
length: 16
CDR3: CASSPGGGANTGELFF
DNA: TGTGCCAGCAGCCCCGGCGGCGGAGCGAACACCGGGGAGCTGTTTTTT

size: -
V: TRBV18
J: TRBJ2-7
D: TRBD1
length: 14
CDR3: CASSPGQGAYEQYF
DNA: TGTGCCAGCTCGCCGGGACAGGGGGCGTACGAGCAGTACTTC

size: -
V: TRBV5-1
J: TRBJ2-1
D: -
length: 15
CDR3: CASSSSGSAYNEQFF
DNA: TGCGCCAGCAGCTCAAGCGGATCAGCCTACAATGAGCAGTTCTTC